The clone carrying this T cell receptor (beta chain) occurred many times. Its target is unknown. For TCR beta, libraries came from iRepertoire HTBI primers and Arm-PCR of CDR3 regions. From the multiplex PCR reads, TCRdb called clonotypes with MiXCR, one entry per CDR3 protein. Here the sample spans around 420,000 distinct CDR3 sequences, 15% being singletons. Time point specified: newly diagnosed GD, antithyroid drugs for less than 3 months. The TCR library was prepared using RNA isolated from PBMCs. Peripheral blood, nine milliliters of it, was drawn into EDTA tubes. V gave up 5 bases and J gave up 0 bases, with 11 bases separating them. CDR3 length: 14 amino acids. Germline CDR1 is MNHEY and CDR2 is SVGEGT. The data are from a study of regulatory T cells in long-lasting Graves disease. Overall study findings and caveats: Owing to a sample size that was small, accuracy may have been reduced.

The same data also went into a second study, on T cells in Graves' hyperthyroidism and ophthalmopathy. This second study says: The primer set for the first-round RT-PCR of the TCR CDR3 was HTBI.

This specimen was peripheral blood mononuclear cells (PBMCs), taken at new diagnosis, from a patient treated with antithyroid drugs. V gene TRBV6-2 or TRBV6-3 combines with J gene TRBJ2-7; D is perhaps TRBD1 (6 bases). The TCR originated in a middle-aged woman with Graves disease. In nucleotides, the CDR3 is TGTGCCAGCAGTGTTACAGGGACCTCCTACGAGCAGTACTTC. Its translation is CASSVTGTSYEQYF.